This TCR beta chain was observed in a study of T-cell memory formation after mild COVID-19. Regarding the study as a whole: The authors left the SARS-CoV-2 specificity of second-wave clones peaking on day 37 unconfirmed. Pre-infection memory showed some responding clones, and this suggested that cross-reactive memory joined.

The CDR3 extends over 14 amino acids. Germline V lookup: CDR1 SGDLS, CDR2 YYNGEE. Trimming stripped 1 base from V and 5 bases from J, with 11 bases between. Constant-segment primers and 5'RACE yielded cDNA libraries for TCR alpha and TCR beta, each carrying sample barcodes and UMIs. TCRdb ran MiXCR on the 5' RACE reads and lists one entry per CDR3 protein. Altogether 250,000 to 300,000 distinct CDR3 sequences are present, roughly 16% being singletons, with the ten largest covering 23%. Comments on this clonotype: Antigen unknown.

The sequence came from a man between 18 and 29 years old who had mild COVID-19 (a few samples of this study predate the infection). Cell type and time point are not known. The specimen was PBMCs or a T cell subset sorted from them (not recorded which). The chain uses TRBV9 and TRBJ2-3; D may be TRBD2 (6 bases). The CDR3 bases are TGTGCCAGCAGCGTACGGCGCGGGGTAGATACGCAGTATTTT. Translating it yields CASSVRRGVDTQYF.